The entry that follows covers one T cell receptor beta chain sequence. Antigen specificity is unknown. This CDR3 comprises 13 residues. Per germline, CDR1 SGHKS and CDR2 YYEKEE (reference sequence). The V end lost 3 bases, the J end lost 7 bases, and 11 bases lay between the germline ends. This entry comes from a study of cytomegalovirus exposure and HLA in healthy donors. The study's findings and limits: It was 150 to 200 TCR beta chains that were listed as cytomegalovirus-associated. An analysis that was carried out later associated 16,000 or so TCR beta sequences with HLA alleles at 0.05 false discovery rate. In presence/absence analyses, roughly uniform sequencing depth across donors was assumed. An apparent linkage of common viral pathogens to several of the most significant clusters emerged in a later analysis.

PCR was performed using 60 Vbeta and 13 Jbeta primers. Measured with immunoSEQ multiplex PCR; TCRdb has only the in-frame clones, and not every one. The sample contains about 150,000 clones, roughly 88% of which appear only once. Sequenced input: PBMCs. This sequence joins TRBV5-5 and TRBJ1-5, with D possibly TRBD1 on 5 matching bases. The clonotype originates from a woman between 18 and 30 years old in good health and CMV-seronegative. CDR3 nucleotides: TGTGCCAGCAGCTCCGAAGCAGGGCAGCCCCAGCATTTT. This encodes CASSSEAGQPQHF.